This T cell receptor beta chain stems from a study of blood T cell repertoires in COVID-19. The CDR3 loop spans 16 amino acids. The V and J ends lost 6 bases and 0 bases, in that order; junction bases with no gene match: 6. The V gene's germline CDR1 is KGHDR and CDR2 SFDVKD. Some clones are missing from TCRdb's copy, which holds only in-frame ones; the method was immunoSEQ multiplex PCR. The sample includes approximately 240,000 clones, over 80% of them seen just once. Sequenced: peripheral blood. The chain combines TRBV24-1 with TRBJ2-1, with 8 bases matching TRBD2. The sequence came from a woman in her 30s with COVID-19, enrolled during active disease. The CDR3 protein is CATSSNRGGSYNEQFF. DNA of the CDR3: TGTGCCACCAGTTCAAATCGGGGGGGCTCCTACAATGAGCAGTTCTTC.